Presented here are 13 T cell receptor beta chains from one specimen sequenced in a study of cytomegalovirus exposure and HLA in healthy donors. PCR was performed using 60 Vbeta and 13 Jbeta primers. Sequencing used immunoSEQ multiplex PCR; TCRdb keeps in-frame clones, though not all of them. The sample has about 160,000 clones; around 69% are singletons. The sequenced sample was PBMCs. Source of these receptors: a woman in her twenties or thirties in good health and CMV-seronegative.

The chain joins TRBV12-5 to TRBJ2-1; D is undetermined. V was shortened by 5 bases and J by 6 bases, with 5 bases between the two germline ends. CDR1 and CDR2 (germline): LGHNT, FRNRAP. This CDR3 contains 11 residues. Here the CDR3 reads CASGPGNEQFF. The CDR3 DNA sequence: TGTGCTAGTGGTCCAGGCAATGAGCAGTTCTTC.

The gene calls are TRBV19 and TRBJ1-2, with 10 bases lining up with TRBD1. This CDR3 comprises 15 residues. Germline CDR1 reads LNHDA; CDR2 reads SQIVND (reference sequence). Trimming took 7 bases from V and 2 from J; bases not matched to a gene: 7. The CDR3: CASKGQGRINYGYTF. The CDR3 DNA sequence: TGTGCCAGTAAGGGACAGGGGCGGATCAACTATGGCTACACCTTC.

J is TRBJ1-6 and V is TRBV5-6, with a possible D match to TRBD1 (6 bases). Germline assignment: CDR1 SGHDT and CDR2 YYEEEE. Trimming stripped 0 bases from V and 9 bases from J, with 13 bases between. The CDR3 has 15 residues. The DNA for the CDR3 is TGTGCCAGCAGCTTGGCGGGCGACAGGCGTTCACCCCTCCACTTT. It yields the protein CASSLAGDRRSPLHF.

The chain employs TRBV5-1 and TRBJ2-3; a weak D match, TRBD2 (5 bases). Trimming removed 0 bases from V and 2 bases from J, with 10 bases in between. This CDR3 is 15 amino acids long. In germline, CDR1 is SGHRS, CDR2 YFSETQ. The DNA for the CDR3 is TGCGCCAGCAGCTTGGTCGGGCGGGTCACAGATACGCAGTATTTT. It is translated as CASSLVGRVTDTQYF.

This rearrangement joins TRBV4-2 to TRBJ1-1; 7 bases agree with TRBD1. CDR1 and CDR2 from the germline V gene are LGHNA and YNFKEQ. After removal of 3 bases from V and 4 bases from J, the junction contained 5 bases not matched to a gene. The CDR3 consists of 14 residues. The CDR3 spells CASSQPRQGTEAFF. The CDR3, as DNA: TGTGCCAGCAGCCAGCCGCGACAGGGCACTGAAGCTTTCTTT.

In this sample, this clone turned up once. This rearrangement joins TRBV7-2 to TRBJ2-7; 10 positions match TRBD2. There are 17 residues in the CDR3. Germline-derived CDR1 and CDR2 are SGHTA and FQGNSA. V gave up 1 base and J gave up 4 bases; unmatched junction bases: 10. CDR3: CASSLGGAGGGSYEQYF. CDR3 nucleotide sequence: TGTGCCAGCAGCTTAGGGGGAGCGGGAGGGGGATCTTACGAGCAGTACTTC.

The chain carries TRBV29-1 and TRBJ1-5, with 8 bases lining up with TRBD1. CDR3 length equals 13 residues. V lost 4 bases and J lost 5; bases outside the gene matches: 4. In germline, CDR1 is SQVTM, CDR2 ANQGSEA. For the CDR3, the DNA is TGCAGCGTTGTGGACAGGGCGGATCAGCCCCAGCATTTT. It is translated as CSVVDRADQPQHF.

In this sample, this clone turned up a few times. CDR3: CASSHRGQTTYEQYF. In DNA form, the CDR3 reads TGTGCCAGCAGCCATAGGGGACAGACTACCTACGAGCAGTACTTC. The V gene is TRBV4-2, the J gene TRBJ2-7; TRBD1 matches 7 bases. The germline V gene encodes CDR1 LGHNA and CDR2 YNFKEQ. V shed 3 bases, J shed 2 bases, and the junction held 7 bases outside the gene matches. This CDR3 contains 15 residues.

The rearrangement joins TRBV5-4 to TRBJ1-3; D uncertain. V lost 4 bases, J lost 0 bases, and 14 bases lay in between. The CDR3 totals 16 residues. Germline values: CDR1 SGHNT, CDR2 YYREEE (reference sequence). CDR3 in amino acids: CASSPEGGPSGNTIYF. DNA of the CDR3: TGTGCCAGCAGCCCCGAGGGCGGGCCCTCTGGAAACACCATATATTTT.

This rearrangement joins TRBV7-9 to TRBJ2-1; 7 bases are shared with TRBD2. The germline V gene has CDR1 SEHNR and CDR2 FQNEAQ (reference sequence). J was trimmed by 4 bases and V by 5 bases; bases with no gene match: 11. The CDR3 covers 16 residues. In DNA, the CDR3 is TGTGCCAGCAGCAGATCCACTAGCGCGAGATACAATGAGCAGTTCTTC. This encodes CASSRSTSARYNEQFF.

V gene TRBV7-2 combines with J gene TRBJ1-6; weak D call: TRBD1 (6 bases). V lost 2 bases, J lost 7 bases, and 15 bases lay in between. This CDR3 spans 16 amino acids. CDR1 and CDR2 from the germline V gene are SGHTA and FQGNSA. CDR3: CASSLKSGDANSPLHF. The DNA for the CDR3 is TGTGCCAGCAGCTTAAAGTCAGGGGACGCAAATTCACCCCTCCACTTT.

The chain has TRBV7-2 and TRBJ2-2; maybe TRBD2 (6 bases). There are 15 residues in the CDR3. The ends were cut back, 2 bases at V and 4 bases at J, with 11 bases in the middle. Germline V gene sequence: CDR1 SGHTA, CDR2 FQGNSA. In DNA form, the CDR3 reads TGTGCCAGCAGCTTAAGTGTGGGGGGCACCGGGGAGCTGTTTTTT. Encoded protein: CASSLSVGGTGELFF.

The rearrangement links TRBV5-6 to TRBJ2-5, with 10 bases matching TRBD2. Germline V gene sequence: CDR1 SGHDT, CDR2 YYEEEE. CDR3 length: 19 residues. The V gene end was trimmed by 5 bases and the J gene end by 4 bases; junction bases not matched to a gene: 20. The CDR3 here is CASSPARGSGGKRLETQYF. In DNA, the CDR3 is TGTGCCAGCAGTCCTGCCCGAGGTAGCGGGGGGAAAAGGTTAGAGACCCAGTACTTC.